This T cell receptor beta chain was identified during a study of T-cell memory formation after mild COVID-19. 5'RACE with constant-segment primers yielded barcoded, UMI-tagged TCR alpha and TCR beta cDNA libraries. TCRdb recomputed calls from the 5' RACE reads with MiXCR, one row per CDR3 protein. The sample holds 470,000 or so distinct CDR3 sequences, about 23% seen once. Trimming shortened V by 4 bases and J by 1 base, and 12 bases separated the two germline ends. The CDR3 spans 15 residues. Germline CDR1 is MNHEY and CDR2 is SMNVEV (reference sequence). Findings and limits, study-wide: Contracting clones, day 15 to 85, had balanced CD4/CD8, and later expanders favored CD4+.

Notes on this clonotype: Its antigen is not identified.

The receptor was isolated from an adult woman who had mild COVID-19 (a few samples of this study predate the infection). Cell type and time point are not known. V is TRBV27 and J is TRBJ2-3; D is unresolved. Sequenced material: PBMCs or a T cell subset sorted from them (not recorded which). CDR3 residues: CASSSGMGRTDTQYF. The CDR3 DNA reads TGTGCCAGCAGTTCGGGCATGGGTCGCACAGATACGCAGTATTTT.